Reported below is one TCR beta chain. Its antigen remains unknown. The data derive from a study of shared clonotypes between healthy human individuals. Study-wide background: Per donor, CD8 memory used one plate, CD8 naive used two, CD4 memory used three and CD4 naive used three. Study-level results: Only blood was sampled, and tissue TCR repertoires likely differ from blood ones.

This CDR3 spans 15 amino acids. Trimming pared 4 bases from V and 2 bases from J, leaving 12 bases between. CDR1 is SGHRS and CDR2 is YFSETQ in the germline V gene. TCRdb keeps only in-frame clones here, not all; method: immunoSEQ multiplex PCR. The sample holds approximately 2,000,000 clones, about 90% seen once. The sample consisted of naive CD4+ T cells from PBMCs. Subset meaning: CD45RA+ positively selected. This TCR was recovered from a man aged 18 to 30 in good health. Some clones in this sample may be carry-over from other donors' samples. V and J are TRBV5-1 and TRBJ2-2; possibly TRBD2 for D (5 bases). CDR3 sequence reads: CASSLSATNTGELFF. The CDR3 DNA reads as TGCGCCAGCAGCCTTAGCGCCACCAACACCGGGGAGCTGTTTTTT.